A single sample is the source of the 24 T cell receptor beta chains below, sequenced in a study of blood T cell repertoires in COVID-19. The data were produced by immunoSEQ multiplex PCR, yet TCRdb's version contains in-frame clones alone and is incomplete. The sample gives about 170,000 clones, 82% of which show up once; under 12% is in the top ten. Sequenced material: peripheral blood. The receptor set was obtained from a woman at least 80 years old with active or convalescent COVID-19.

This clone was recorded a few times. The V call is TRBV27, the J call TRBJ1-4; 11 bases match TRBD1. Trimming at V came to 6 bases and at J to 10 bases, leaving 10 bases not matched to a gene. This CDR3 spans 15 amino acids. Germline CDR1 MNHEY, CDR2 SMNVEV (reference sequence). CDR3 nucleotides: TGTGCCAGCAGACTCCAGGGACAGGGGGAGGGAAAACTGTTTTTT. As protein: CASRLQGQGEGKLFF.

This clone was observed once. This chain connects TRBV28 to TRBJ1-5; TRBD1 aligns across 9 bases. Germline trimming cut 5 bases from V and 1 base from J; bases unmatched to any gene: 6. There are 16 residues in the CDR3. Germline CDR1 is MDHEN and CDR2 is SYDVKM. CDR3 nucleotides: TGTGCCAGCAGTCCCGGGACAGGGCCCAGCAATCAGCCCCAGCATTTT. It translates to CASSPGTGPSNQPQHF.

The CDR3 DNA follows: TGCGCCAGCAGCATCCCGACAGGGGAAGAGACCCAGTACTTC. Residues: CASSIPTGEETQYF. V is TRBV5-1 and J is TRBJ2-5, with 8 bases matching TRBD1. The CDR3 loop spans 14 amino acids. CDR1 and CDR2 (germline): SGHRS, YFSETQ. J lost 3 bases, V lost 4 bases, and 5 bases had no gene match.

The chain couples TRBV19 to TRBJ1-2, with 12 bases that match TRBD1. The V gene end was trimmed by 3 bases and the J gene end by 8 bases; junction bases not matched to a gene: 4. Germline values: CDR1 LNHDA, CDR2 SQIVND (reference sequence). This CDR3 has 14 residues. CDR3 coding DNA: TGTGCCAGTAGTATCGTCGGGACAGGGGGCGGCTACACCTTC. Translated: CASSIVGTGGGYTF.

This chain joins TRBV12-3 or TRBV12-4 and TRBJ2-3; D is unresolved. With 7 bases removed from V and 5 bases from J, the gap between germline ends came to 10 bases. This CDR3 comprises 12 residues. The CDR3 is CASTLSRDTQYF. DNA for the CDR3: TGTGCCAGCACCTTGAGTAGAGATACGCAGTATTTT.

This chain links TRBV3-1 (or the pseudogene TRBV3-2) with TRBJ2-1; 8 bases fit TRBD2. CDR1 is LGHDT and CDR2 is YNNKEL in the germline V gene (reference sequence). This CDR3 has 17 residues. V lost 0 bases to trimming and J lost 2 bases; unmatched junction nucleotides: 6. The CDR3 loop reads CASSQDRGGRPYNEQFF. The CDR3, as DNA: TGTGCCAGCAGCCAAGACCGGGGGGGGAGGCCCTACAATGAGCAGTTCTTC.

The chain joins TRBV2 to TRBJ1-5, with 8 bases matching TRBD1. After removal of 10 bases from V and 4 bases from J, the junction contained 9 bases not matched to a gene. CDR1 and CDR2 from the germline V gene are SNHLY and FYNNEI. The CDR3 runs 14 residues. CDR3 amino acids: CATRGTGPNQPQHF. The CDR3 DNA sequence: TGTGCCACAAGAGGGACAGGACCTAATCAGCCCCAGCATTTT.

This clone occurred a few times. This rearrangement joins TRBV29-1 to TRBJ1-2; the D is unclear. Trimming pared 4 bases from V and 5 bases from J, leaving 14 bases between. The CDR3 extends over 13 amino acids. CDR1 is SQVTM and CDR2 is ANQGSEA in the germline V gene. CDR3 sequence: CSVVRHGWYGYTF. The CDR3, as DNA: TGCAGCGTTGTTCGCCACGGGTGGTATGGCTACACCTTC.

The chain joins TRBV18 to TRBJ2-7, with 7 bases that match TRBD2. The CDR3 sequence is 16 residues long. V dropped 0 bases and J dropped 1; count of bases not matched to a gene: 6. Per the germline V gene, CDR1 is KGHSH and CDR2 is LQKENI. In nucleotides, the CDR3 is TGTGCCAGCTCACCACCGACGCCTAGCGGATCCTACGAGCAGTACTTC. It encodes CASSPPTPSGSYEQYF.

J is TRBJ1-1 and V is TRBV2; D perhaps matches TRBD1 (5 bases). Germline V gives CDR1 SNHLY, CDR2 FYNNEI. The CDR3 has 15 amino acids. Trimming shortened V by 6 bases and J by 0 bases, and 14 bases separated the two germline ends. CDR3 region: CASRGLPDMNTEAFF. The CDR3 bases are TGTGCCAGCAGGGGGCTTCCCGATATGAACACTGAAGCTTTCTTT.

The CDR3 spells CASSLGTSGYNEQFF. CDR3 DNA: TGTGCCAGCAGCTTAGGGACTAGCGGTTACAATGAGCAGTTCTTC. This chain joins TRBV7-3 and TRBJ2-1, with 11 bases identical to TRBD2. Germline assignment: CDR1 SGHTA and CDR2 FQGTGA. J lost 4 bases, V lost 2 bases, and 1 base had no gene match. This CDR3 has 15 residues.

This chain links TRBV15 with TRBJ1-5, with 8 bases identical to TRBD1. CDR1 and CDR2 (germline): LNHNV, YYDKDF (reference sequence). Losses at the gene ends were 0 bases for V and 5 bases for J; bases not matched to a gene: 6. The CDR3 contains 16 residues. The CDR3 DNA follows: TGTGCCACCAGCAGAGACTATACAGGGGGTCATCAGCCCCAGCATTTT. Translating it yields CATSRDYTGGHQPQHF.

This clone was seen only a few times. The chain employs TRBV10-3 and TRBJ1-3; 8 bases are shared with TRBD1. Germline CDR1 reads ENHRY; CDR2 reads SYGVKD. The V gene end was trimmed by 6 bases and the J gene end by 0 bases; junction bases not matched to a gene: 4. CDR3 size: 15 residues. CDR3 loop: CAIRGTGTSGNTIYF. The CDR3 coding sequence is TGTGCCATCAGAGGGACAGGAACCTCTGGAAACACCATATATTTT.

The chain joins TRBV18 to TRBJ2-1; 7 nucleotides align to TRBD2. The V gene's germline CDR1 is KGHSH and CDR2 LQKENI. The CDR3 is made up of 13 amino acids. With V trimmed by 4 bases and J by 7 bases, 4 bases remained unmatched. The CDR3 sequence: CASSRTRENEQFF. DNA for the CDR3: TGTGCCAGCTCACGGACTAGGGAGAATGAGCAGTTCTTC.

This rearrangement joins TRBV30 to TRBJ2-7; 10 positions agree with TRBD1. V was pared by 4 bases and J by 4 bases, with 7 bases of the junction left unmatched. CDR1 is GTSNPN and CDR2 is SVGIG in the germline V gene (reference sequence). This CDR3 is 14 amino acids long. CDR3 DNA sequence: TGTGCCTGGACCCCGGACAGGGGGGCTTACGAGCAGTACTTC. It codes for CAWTPDRGAYEQYF.

The chain carries TRBV11-3 and TRBJ2-3, with a possible D match to TRBD2 (5 bases). Germline CDR1 SGHNT, CDR2 YENEEA. The CDR3 is 15 residues long. Trimming removed 0 bases from V and 4 bases from J, with 11 bases in between. The CDR3 loop reads CASSLDALAADTQYF. CDR3 nucleotides: TGTGCCAGCAGCTTAGATGCGCTAGCAGCAGATACGCAGTATTTT.

The gene calls are TRBV7-9 and TRBJ2-5; 12 nucleotides match TRBD1. The V gene's germline CDR1 is SEHNR and CDR2 FQNEAQ (reference sequence). CDR3 length: 16 residues. Unmatched junction bases numbered 6, after V lost 2 bases and J lost 5 bases. The CDR3 sequence: CASSLRGQGAYETQYF. The CDR3 DNA reads TGTGCCAGCAGCTTAAGGGGACAGGGGGCTTATGAGACCCAGTACTTC.

The chain recombines TRBV3-1 (or the pseudogene TRBV3-2) with TRBJ1-5; possibly TRBD1 for D (6 bases). Germline V CDR1 and CDR2: LGHDT, YNNKEL (reference sequence). Trimming stripped 5 bases from V and 6 bases from J, with 8 bases between. This CDR3 comprises 12 residues. The CDR3 coding sequence is TGTGCCAGCAGCGCACAGGGTCAGCCCCAGCATTTT. Amino acid sequence: CASSAQGQPQHF.

The V gene is TRBV3-1 (or the pseudogene TRBV3-2), the J gene TRBJ1-2, with 7 bases fitting TRBD1. The junction had 17 bases not matched to a gene; V was cut back by 3 bases and J by 4 bases. The CDR3 runs 18 residues. In germline, CDR1 is LGHDT, CDR2 YNNKEL (reference sequence). CDR3 DNA: TGTGCCAGCAGCCAGTTAGACAGGGCGAGCCGACGACCCTATGGCTACACCTTC. It is translated as CASSQLDRASRRPYGYTF.

J is TRBJ2-7 and V is TRBV28; 10 bases are a match to TRBD1. The CDR3 is 14 residues long. Germline CDR1 is MDHEN and CDR2 is SYDVKM. V lost 6 bases, J lost 4 bases, and 6 bases stayed unmatched. The CDR3 DNA is TGTGCCAGCAGGCTGACAGGGGGCTCTTACGAGCAGTACTTC. Its translation is CASRLTGGSYEQYF.

The chain carries TRBV29-1 and TRBJ2-3; TRBD1 matches 9 bases. Germline trimming cut 7 bases from V and 4 bases from J; bases unmatched to any gene: 3. The germline CDR1 and CDR2 sequences are SQVTM and ANQGSEA. The CDR3 is 12 amino acids. The CDR3 DNA follows: TGCAGCGAGGGACAGGGCTCAGATACGCAGTATTTT. As protein: CSEGQGSDTQYF.

This chain connects TRBV11-2 to TRBJ2-7; D is uncertain. In germline, CDR1 is SGHAT, CDR2 FQNNGV. This CDR3 comprises 13 residues. The ends were cut back, 1 base at V and 4 bases at J, with 8 bases in the middle. The CDR3 bases are TGTGCCAGCAGCTTAGTCTTCAGGTACGAGCAGTACTTC. It codes for CASSLVFRYEQYF.

This clone was recorded only once. The chain employs TRBV30 and TRBJ1-1; 10 nucleotides agree with TRBD1. The CDR3 sequence is 14 residues long. CDR1 GTSNPN and CDR2 SVGIG come from the germline V gene (reference sequence). The J segment lost 6 bases and the V segment lost 1 base, leaving 5 bases of the junction unmatched. CDR3 in amino acids: CAWSADRGRSEAFF. The CDR3 DNA reads as TGTGCCTGGAGTGCGGACAGGGGGAGGTCTGAAGCTTTCTTT. The full variable domain, with the rest looked up from reference TRBV30 and TRBJ1-1, is SQTIHQWPATLVQPVGSPLSLECTVEGTSNPNLYWYRQAAGRGLQLLFYSVGIGQISSEVPQNLSASRPQDRQFILSSKKLLLSDSGFYLCAWSADRGRSEAFFGQGTRLTVV.

The table lists this clone with a count of one. The genes are TRBV6-1 and TRBJ1-5, with TRBD1 as a possible D gene (6 bases). Trimming took 0 bases from V and 7 from J, leaving 13 bases between them. CDR3 length equals 15 residues. The germline gives CDR1 MNHNS, CDR2 SASEGT. CDR3 coding DNA: TGTGCCAGCAGTGAAGCGGGCAGGGGCCGACAGCCCCAGCATTTT. The encoded protein is CASSEAGRGRQPQHF.